This T cell receptor beta chain was captured by sequencing in a study of T cell responses to AZD1222 COVID-19 vaccine. Study results and caveats: Clonal diversity was possibly underestimated; the donors were predominantly white British and more often female. Vaccine-associated CD4 TCRs spanned spike, dominant at 160-218 and 743-854.

As concerns this clone: Its matching antigen is unknown.

Produced via immunoSEQ multiplex PCR; TCRdb's table is partial and in-frame only. The sample has some 120,000 clones; roughly 87% are singletons. V shed 2 bases and J shed 7 bases, with 15 bases lying between them. This CDR3 has 16 amino acids. Germline assignment: CDR1 KGHSH and CDR2 LQKENI. This sequence was found in an adult in good health. The material sequenced was peripheral blood, taken on day 0 of AZD1222 vaccination. The chain is built from TRBV18 and TRBJ1-6; the D gene is possibly TRBD1 (5 bases). The CDR3 DNA follows: TGTGCCAGCTCACCATACTCTCCAGGGAACAATTCACCCCTCCACTTT. It specifies CASSPYSPGNNSPLHF.